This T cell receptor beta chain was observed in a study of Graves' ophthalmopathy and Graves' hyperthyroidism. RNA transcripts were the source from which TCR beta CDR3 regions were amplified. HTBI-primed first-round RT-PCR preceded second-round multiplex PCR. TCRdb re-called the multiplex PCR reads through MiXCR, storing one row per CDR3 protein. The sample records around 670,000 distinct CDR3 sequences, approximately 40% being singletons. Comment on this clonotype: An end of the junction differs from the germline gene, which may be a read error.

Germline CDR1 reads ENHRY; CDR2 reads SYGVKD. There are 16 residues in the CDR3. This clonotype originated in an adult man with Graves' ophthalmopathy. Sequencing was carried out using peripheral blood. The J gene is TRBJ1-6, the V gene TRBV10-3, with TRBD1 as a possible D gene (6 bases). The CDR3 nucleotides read TGTGCCAGCAGTTACGCGGGGGGCGGTGGCCCTATCACCCTCCACTTT. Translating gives CASSYAGGGGPITLHF.